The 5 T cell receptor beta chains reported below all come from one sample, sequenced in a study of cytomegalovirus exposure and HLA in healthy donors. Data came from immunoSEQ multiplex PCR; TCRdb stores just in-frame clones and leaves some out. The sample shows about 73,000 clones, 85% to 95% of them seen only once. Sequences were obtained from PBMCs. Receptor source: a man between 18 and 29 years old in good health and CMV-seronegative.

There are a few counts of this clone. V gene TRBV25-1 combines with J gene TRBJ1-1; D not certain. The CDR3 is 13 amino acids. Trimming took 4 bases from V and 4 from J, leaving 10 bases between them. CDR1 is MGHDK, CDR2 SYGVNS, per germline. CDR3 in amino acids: CASSVEGGTEAFF. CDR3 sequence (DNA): TGTGCCAGCAGTGTCGAGGGCGGCACTGAAGCTTTCTTT.

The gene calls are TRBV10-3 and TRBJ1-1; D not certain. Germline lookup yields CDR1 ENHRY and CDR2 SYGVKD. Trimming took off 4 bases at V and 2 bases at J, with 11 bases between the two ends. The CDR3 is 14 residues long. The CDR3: CAISGAGTNTEAFF. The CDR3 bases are TGTGCCATCAGTGGGGCAGGAACTAACACTGAAGCTTTCTTT.

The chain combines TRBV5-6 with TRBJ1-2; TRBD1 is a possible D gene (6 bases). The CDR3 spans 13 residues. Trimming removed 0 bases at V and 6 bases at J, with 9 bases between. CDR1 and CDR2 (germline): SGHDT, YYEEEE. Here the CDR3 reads CASSLAGADGYTF. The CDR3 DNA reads TGTGCCAGCAGCTTGGCAGGGGCGGATGGCTACACCTTC.

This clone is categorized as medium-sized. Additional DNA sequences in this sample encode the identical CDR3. CDR3 loop: CASSLGSDEQYF. As DNA, the CDR3 is TGTGCCAGCAGCTTAGGGAGCGACGAGCAGTACTTC. The J gene is TRBJ2-7, the V gene TRBV7-6, with D uncertain. The CDR3 sequence is 12 residues long. Trimming pared 1 base from V and 5 bases from J, leaving 6 bases between. Germline loops: CDR1 SGHVS, CDR2 FNYEAQ. Drawing the rest from reference TRBV7-6 and TRBJ2-7, the complete variable domain is GAGVSQSPRYKVTKRGQDVALRCDPISGHVSLYWYRQALGQGPEFLTYFNYEAQQDKSGLPNDRFSAERPEGSISTLTIQRTEQRDSAMYRCASSLGSDEQYFGPGTRLTVT.

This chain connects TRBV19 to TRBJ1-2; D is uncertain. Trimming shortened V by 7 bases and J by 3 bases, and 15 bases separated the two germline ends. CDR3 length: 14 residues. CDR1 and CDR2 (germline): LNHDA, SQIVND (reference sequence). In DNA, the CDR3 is TGTGCCAGTATTAAGACTGGTCGAGACTATGGCTACACCTTC. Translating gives CASIKTGRDYGYTF.